Listed here is a single T cell receptor beta chain. Its antigen is currently not known. Qualities for individual bases were not recorded, and no much larger clone is one base off. The sample belongs to a study of T cells in tuberculosis (dated by TCRdb to between 2018 and 2020). Describing the broader study: To characterize T cells specific for the mycobacterial lipid antigen glucose monomycolate (GMM), the study used CD1B tetramers together with high-throughput TCR immunosequencing. With under twelve people per group, a South African clinical cohort compared IGRA-negative adolescents, IGRA-positive adolescents with latent tuberculosis, and adults with active tuberculosis. Results and caveats for the whole study, not just this receptor: Clinical samples were selected based on which cryopreserved specimens were available, and the active tuberculosis cases were adults whereas the controls were adolescents. Compared with IGRA-negative controls, TCR-alpha repertoires from active tuberculosis had smaller mean NN-distances to GMM-specific TCRs, which suggests that these TCRs underwent clonal expansion. The smaller NN-distances were partly driven by shorter CDR3-alpha lengths in active tuberculosis patients, and the difference for TCR-beta did not reach statistical significance. Using GEM motif frequencies, a classifier achieved over 55% accuracy, whereas a classifier built on the diverse GMM-specific repertoire got to under 90% accuracy (AUROC more than 0.85).

CDR1 SGHTA and CDR2 FQGNSA were looked up in the germline V gene. From cysteine to phenylalanine, the CDR3 is 14 amino acids long. The retained sequence is limited to the CDR3, 42 bases, with the frame set at the first base. The V and J ends are trimmed by 5 bases and 3 bases, leaving 12 bases between them. At study entry, a tuberculin skin test and the QuantiFERON-TB GOLD In-Tube IGRA were used to screen adolescents for latent tuberculosis infection. Immunosequencing of unsorted cryopreserved PBMC covered, on average, approximately 100,000 T cells per clinical donor. Eleven high schools in the Worcester region of the Western Cape, South Africa, served as enrollment sites for adolescents aged 12 to 18 years. Ten or so adolescents infected with M. tuberculosis and approximately 10 uninfected adolescents were chosen and matched for age and sex. For the adolescents, PBMC were isolated by density centrifugation from freshly drawn heparinized blood and then cryopreserved.

TCR libraries were generated with the immunoSEQ multiplex PCR assay, using TCR-beta and/or TCR-alpha/delta assays for each sample. The amplified TCR libraries were sequenced using the Illumina high-throughput platform. The study's own analysis went as follows. Clustering and dimensionality reduction were performed using pairwise TCRdist distances among GMM-specific receptors from ex vivo sorted or in vitro expanded T cells. Each clinical repertoire was assigned a mean NN-distance score, defined as the average TCRdist to the nearest 10% of tetramer-positive reference sequences. GEM TCR motif frequency was calculated as the fraction of unique TCRs that matched known GEM sequences by V/J usage and CDR3 length. Linear discriminant analysis with leave-one-out cross-validation, implemented in scikit-learn, was used to classify active tuberculosis. Sourced from immuneACCESS, this table was stored by TCRdb with only in-frame sequences that have V and J called. A share of the clones is absent; for the studies checked, an unresolved V gene accounts for under half, and the remainder has no known explanation. The D gene and trimming were derived from the DNA, and the V and J assignments and clone size from that table. The sample has tens of thousands of clones on record, more than 95% of them singletons. Approximately 6.2% of the sample goes to the ten largest clones.

This sequence originates from a donor aged 10-35 years with latent tuberculosis or without tuberculosis infection. The sequencing sample was made of PBMCs. The rearranged chain carries TRBV7-2 and TRBJ2-3; TRBD1 is perhaps the D gene, given 6 matching bases. At the DNA level, the sequence is TGTGCCAGCAGCCGGGGACACAATACAGATACGCAGTATTTT. Its translation reads: CASSRGHNTDTQYF. The full variable domain, with segments outside the CDR3 supplied by the reference TRBV7-2 and TRBJ2-3 proteins, appears as GAGVSQSPSNKVTEKGKDVELRCDPISGHTALYWYRQSLGQGLEFLIYFQGNSAPDKSGLPSDRFSAERTGGSVSTLTIQRTQQEDSAVYLCASSRGHNTDTQYFGPGTRLTVL.